This TCR beta chain appears in the sequencing data of a study of blood T cell repertoires in COVID-19. About the study: COVID-19 samples, acute and convalescent, were from the United States, Italy and Spain.

TCRdb's copy holds only in-frame clones and misses some; the assay was immunoSEQ multiplex PCR. The sample lists some 160,000 clones; 75% to 85% were seen once. V lost 2 bases, J lost 7 bases, and 7 bases stayed unmatched. The CDR3 loop spans 15 amino acids. Looked up from germline, CDR1 is SGHTA and CDR2 is FQGTGA. This sequence was found in a woman aged 50 to 60 with acute or convalescent COVID-19. Sequencing input: peripheral blood. The gene calls are TRBV7-3 and TRBJ2-2, with 7 nucleotides matching TRBD2. The CDR3 protein is CASSLLGEGGGELFF. The DNA for the CDR3 is TGTGCCAGCAGCTTACTCGGGGAGGGAGGCGGGGAGCTGTTTTTT.